The 25 T cell receptor beta chains given below trace back to one sample, sequenced in a study of blood T cell repertoires in COVID-19. Assay: immunoSEQ multiplex PCR; the TCRdb copy retains only in-frame clones and omits some. Among more than 110,000 clones, around 80% were seen once, and the ten largest hold approximately 3.6%. Sequencing used peripheral blood. The receptors here all came from a man aged 60-69 years with acute or convalescent COVID-19.

The V gene is TRBV24-1, the J gene TRBJ2-1; 7 positions match TRBD2. This CDR3 has 15 amino acids. J was trimmed by 6 bases and V by 4 bases; bases with no gene match: 8. Germline CDR1 KGHDR, CDR2 SFDVKD. The CDR3 sequence: CATSEWTSGGNEQFF. The CDR3 DNA sequence: TGTGCCACCAGTGAGTGGACTAGTGGGGGCAATGAGCAGTTCTTC.

The sample holds one count of this clone. V usage is TRBV2 and J usage is TRBJ2-1, with D unresolved. Germline lookup yields CDR1 SNHLY and CDR2 FYNNEI. The CDR3 runs 17 residues. Trimming removed 6 bases from V and 0 bases from J, with 18 bases in between. The CDR3 region is CASSRVPLSSSYNEQFF. Written as DNA, the CDR3 is TGTGCCAGCAGCAGAGTACCGCTATCTAGCTCCTACAATGAGCAGTTCTTC.

The V call is TRBV5-5, the J call TRBJ2-7; D might be TRBD2 (5 bases). The germline V gene has CDR1 SGHKS and CDR2 YYEKEE (reference sequence). V was clipped by 0 bases and J by 4 bases, with 11 bases between them. The CDR3 consists of 14 residues. The CDR3 spells CASSLGPGGYEQYF. The CDR3 DNA reads as TGTGCCAGCAGCTTGGGCCCCGGAGGATACGAGCAGTACTTC.

This rearrangement joins TRBV19 to TRBJ2-1; TRBD2 is a possible D gene (5 bases). The length of the CDR3 is 16 residues. Germline CDR1 and CDR2: LNHDA and SQIVND (reference sequence). The germline V and J ends were trimmed by 5 bases and 1 base, with 15 bases remaining between them. The CDR3 DNA sequence: TGTGCCAGTAGTTGGACTGCAACTTTTTCCTACAATGAGCAGTTCTTC. Encoded protein: CASSWTATFSYNEQFF.

The chain employs TRBV11-2 and TRBJ2-7; 9 bases are shared with TRBD2. Germline loops: CDR1 SGHAT, CDR2 FQNNGV. V dropped 4 bases and J dropped 1; count of bases not matched to a gene: 2. The CDR3 is 14 amino acids. CDR3 in DNA: TGTGCCAGCAGCTATAGCGGGAGATCCTACGAGCAGTACTTC. Residues: CASSYSGRSYEQYF.

This clone was recorded only once. The V and J genes are TRBV18 and TRBJ2-6, with TRBD1 identical over 9 bases. The CDR3 extends over 18 amino acids. With 5 bases clipped from V and 2 bases from J, the junction kept 10 bases outside the gene matches. Germline-derived CDR1 and CDR2 are KGHSH and LQKENI. CDR3 bases: TGTGCCAGCTCATTTCGGGGACAGGGCCTTACTGGGGCCAACGTCCTGACTTTC. It specifies CASSFRGQGLTGANVLTF. Looking up the rest from reference TRBV18 and TRBJ2-6 gives the full variable domain: NAGVMQNPRHLVRRRGQEARLRCSPMKGHSHVYWYRQLPEEGLKFMVYLQKENIIDESGMPKERFSAEFPKEGPSILRIQQVVRGDSAAYFCASSFRGQGLTGANVLTFGAGSRLTVL.

This rearrangement joins TRBV19 to TRBJ2-3; the match to TRBD2 covers 8 bases. The CDR3 is made up of 15 amino acids. The junction had 7 bases not matched to a gene; V was cut back by 7 bases and J by 1 base. Germline values: CDR1 LNHDA, CDR2 SQIVND (reference sequence). CDR3 sequence reads: CASTKSGSGTDTQYF. CDR3 DNA: TGTGCCAGTACAAAGAGCGGGAGTGGCACAGATACGCAGTATTTT. The whole variable domain, remainder taken from reference TRBV19 and TRBJ2-3, is DGGITQSPKYLFRKEGQNVTLSCEQNLNHDAMYWYRQDPGQGLRLIYYSQIVNDFQKGDIAEGYSVSREKKESFPLTVTSAQKNPTAFYLCASTKSGSGTDTQYFGPGTRLTVL.

J is TRBJ2-7 and V is TRBV19; 7 bases align to TRBD1. This CDR3 contains 14 residues. Unmatched junction bases numbered 7, after V lost 3 bases and J lost 5 bases. Germline loops: CDR1 LNHDA, CDR2 SQIVND (reference sequence). The CDR3 is CASSIRQGKDEQYF. The DNA for the CDR3 is TGTGCCAGTAGTATTCGACAGGGTAAGGACGAGCAGTACTTC.

This clone was observed at least ten times. This rearrangement joins TRBV28 to TRBJ2-7; 8 bases map to TRBD1. Germline loops: CDR1 MDHEN, CDR2 SYDVKM. CDR3 length: 14 residues. Unmatched junction bases numbered 7, after V lost 8 bases and J lost 1 base. CDR3 sequence: CASHQGAKSYEQYF. DNA of the CDR3: TGTGCCAGCCACCAGGGGGCGAAATCCTACGAGCAGTACTTC.

The chain joins TRBV7-2 to TRBJ1-3; 7 bases map to TRBD1. Germline CDR1 SGHTA, CDR2 FQGNSA. Trimming at V came to 6 bases and at J to 4 bases, leaving 3 bases not matched to a gene. There are 13 residues in the CDR3. The CDR3, as DNA: TGTGCCAGCAGGGACAGGTCAGGAAACACCATATATTTT. Translation: CASRDRSGNTIYF.

This sequence joins TRBV19 and TRBJ1-6; D ambiguous. The CDR3 has 15 amino acids. CDR1 and CDR2 (germline): LNHDA, SQIVND (reference sequence). The V end was cut by 6 bases, the J end by 9 bases, with 18 bases between. CDR3 in amino acids: CASSRGFRTSSPLHF. In DNA form, the CDR3 reads TGTGCCAGTAGCCGAGGTTTTAGAACAAGTTCACCCCTCCACTTT.

The chain uses TRBV7-9 and TRBJ2-3; 8 bases are a match to TRBD1. Per the germline V gene, CDR1 is SEHNR and CDR2 is FQNEAQ (reference sequence). This CDR3 contains 15 residues. Trimming removed 5 bases from V and 2 bases from J; junction bases left unmatched: 6. The CDR3 coding sequence is TGTGCCAGCAGCCTGGGGACAGGCCTCACAGATACGCAGTATTTT. Its translation: CASSLGTGLTDTQYF.

This chain uses TRBV1 with TRBJ2-5; TRBD2 is the table's D call and was not checked against the DNA. TRBV1 is annotated as a pseudogene. This CDR3 comprises 17 residues. The CDR3 spells CTSSPLRLAGLQETQYF. DNA for the CDR3: TGCACCAGCAGCCCGCTGAGACTAGCGGGTCTCCAAGAGACCCAGTACTTC.

This sequence joins TRBV30 and TRBJ1-1; possible D gene TRBD1, 6 bases. CDR1 is GTSNPN, CDR2 SVGIG, per germline (reference sequence). The CDR3 sequence is 13 residues long. V gave up 7 bases and J gave up 5 bases, with 17 bases separating them. In nucleotides, the CDR3 is TGTGCCTACAAAATTAAGAGGGGGACTGAAGCTTTCTTT. Encoded protein: CAYKIKRGTEAFF.

The chain couples TRBV7-2 to TRBJ1-5, with D perhaps TRBD1 (5 bases). The CDR3 runs to 15 residues. Germline assignment: CDR1 SGHTA and CDR2 FQGNSA. V shed 1 base and J shed 1 base, with 8 bases lying between them. The CDR3 DNA follows: TGTGCCAGCAGCTTAGAAGGGGCGAGCAATCAGCCCCAGCATTTT. Protein: CASSLEGASNQPQHF. Filled out from reference TRBV7-2 and TRBJ1-5, the complete variable domain reads GAGVSQSPSNKVTEKGKDVELRCDPISGHTALYWYRQSLGQGLEFLIYFQGNSAPDKSGLPSDRFSAERTGGSVSTLTIQRTQQEDSAVYLCASSLEGASNQPQHFGDGTRLSIL.

Concerning this clone: Other DNA sequences in the sample encode the same CDR3. This CDR3 is CASSYSTGGQETQYF. DNA of the CDR3: TGTGCCAGCAGTTACTCGACAGGGGGACAAGAGACCCAGTACTTC. The chain employs TRBV6-5 and TRBJ2-5; 9 nucleotides line up with TRBD1. The CDR3 contains 15 residues. Trimming removed 0 bases from V and 2 bases from J; junction bases left unmatched: 1. Per the germline V gene, CDR1 is MNHEY and CDR2 is SVGAGI.

The chain links TRBV5-1 to TRBJ1-1; weak D call: TRBD1 (6 bases). CDR1 and CDR2 from the germline V gene are SGHRS and YFSETQ. This CDR3 has 13 amino acids. Trimming removed 5 bases at V and 3 bases at J, with 11 bases between. CDR3 residues: CASSLSGDTEAFF. The CDR3 bases are TGCGCCAGCAGTTTATCAGGGGACACTGAAGCTTTCTTT.

The chain is built from TRBV6-5 and TRBJ1-1; the match to TRBD1 covers 7 bases. J lost 5 bases, V lost 1 base, and 1 base had no gene match. CDR3 size: 13 residues. Germline V gives CDR1 MNHEY, CDR2 SVGAGI. In DNA, the CDR3 is TGTGCCAGCAGTTACTTCAGGGGGACTGAAGCTTTCTTT. It yields the protein CASSYFRGTEAFF.

The rearrangement joins TRBV2 to TRBJ2-7, with 9 bases that match TRBD1. CDR1 SNHLY and CDR2 FYNNEI come from the germline V gene. With 5 bases clipped from V and 4 bases from J, the junction kept 12 bases outside the gene matches. This CDR3 region has 16 residues. The CDR3 protein is CASSQKTGGASYEQYF. CDR3 sequence (DNA): TGTGCCAGCAGTCAAAAGACAGGGGGGGCCTCATACGAGCAGTACTTC.

This clone was seen a single time. The genes are TRBV5-6 and TRBJ2-1; 10 positions agree with TRBD2. With 4 bases clipped from V and 4 bases from J, the junction kept 5 bases outside the gene matches. Germline V lookup: CDR1 SGHDT, CDR2 YYEEEE. CDR3 length: 15 amino acids. DNA for the CDR3: TGTGCCAGCAGCCCCCGAGCGGGGGGGTACAATGAGCAGTTCTTC. It codes for CASSPRAGGYNEQFF. Using reference TRBV5-6 and TRBJ2-1 for the parts outside the CDR3, the full variable domain is DAGVTQSPTHLIKTRGQQVTLRCSPKSGHDTVSWYQQALGQGPQFIFQYYEEEERQRGNFPDRFSGHQFPNYSSELNVNALLLGDSALYLCASSPRAGGYNEQFFGPGTRLTVL.

The chain couples TRBV2 to TRBJ1-4, with TRBD1 matching over 8 bases. This CDR3 comprises 16 residues. V lost 7 bases and J lost 0; bases outside the gene matches: 7. Germline V gene sequence: CDR1 SNHLY, CDR2 FYNNEI. CDR3 sequence reads: CASTATGVATNEKLFF. The CDR3 DNA sequence: TGTGCCAGCACCGCGACAGGGGTCGCAACTAATGAAAAACTGTTTTTT.

The V call is TRBV7-3, the J call TRBJ2-2; D unresolved. Trimming shortened V by 5 bases and J by 5 bases, and 6 bases separated the two germline ends. CDR1 is SGHTA and CDR2 is FQGTGA in the germline V gene. The CDR3 totals 12 residues. CDR3: CASSHSTGELFF. The DNA for the CDR3 is TGTGCCAGCAGCCACAGTACCGGGGAGCTGTTTTTT.

The genes are TRBV6-2 or TRBV6-3 and TRBJ2-7; a possible D gene is TRBD1 (5 bases). CDR1 is MNHEY and CDR2 is SVGEGT in the germline V gene. The germline V and J ends were trimmed by 6 bases and 0 bases, with 12 bases remaining between them. There are 14 residues in the CDR3. CDR3 sequence: CASSLEDISYEQYF. The CDR3 nucleotides are TGTGCCAGCAGCCTCGAGGACATCTCCTACGAGCAGTACTTC.

The chain uses TRBV6-6 and TRBJ1-5, with 8 bases matching TRBD1. Losses at the gene ends were 6 bases for V and 1 base for J; bases not matched to a gene: 5. Germline V CDR1 and CDR2: MNHNY, SVGAGI (reference sequence). There are 15 residues in the CDR3. CDR3 nucleotide sequence: TGTGCCAGCAGCCAAGGACAGGGCAGCAATCAGCCCCAGCATTTT. Translated: CASSQGQGSNQPQHF.

The chain couples TRBV18 to TRBJ2-7, with 10 nucleotides matching TRBD2. V lost 2 bases and J lost 4; bases outside the gene matches: 2. Per germline, CDR1 KGHSH and CDR2 LQKENI. The CDR3 loop spans 14 amino acids. The CDR3 is CASSPGLAEYEQYF. Written as DNA, the CDR3 is TGTGCCAGCTCACCAGGACTAGCGGAGTACGAGCAGTACTTC.